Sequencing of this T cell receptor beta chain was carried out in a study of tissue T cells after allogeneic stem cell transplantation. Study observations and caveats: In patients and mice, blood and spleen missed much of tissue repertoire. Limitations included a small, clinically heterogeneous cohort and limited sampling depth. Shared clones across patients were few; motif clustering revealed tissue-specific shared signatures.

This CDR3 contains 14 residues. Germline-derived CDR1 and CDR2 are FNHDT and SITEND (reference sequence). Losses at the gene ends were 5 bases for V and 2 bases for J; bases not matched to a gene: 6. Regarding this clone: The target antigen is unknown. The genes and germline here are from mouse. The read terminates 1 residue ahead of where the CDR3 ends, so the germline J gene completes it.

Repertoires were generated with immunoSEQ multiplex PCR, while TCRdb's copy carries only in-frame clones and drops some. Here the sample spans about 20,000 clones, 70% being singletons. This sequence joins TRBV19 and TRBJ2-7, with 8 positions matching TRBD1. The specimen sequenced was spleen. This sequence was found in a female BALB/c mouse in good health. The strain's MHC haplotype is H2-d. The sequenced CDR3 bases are TGTGCCAGCAGACCCGGGACAGGACCCTATGAACAGTAC. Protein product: CASRPGTGPYEQY. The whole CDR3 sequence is CASRPGTGPYEQYF.